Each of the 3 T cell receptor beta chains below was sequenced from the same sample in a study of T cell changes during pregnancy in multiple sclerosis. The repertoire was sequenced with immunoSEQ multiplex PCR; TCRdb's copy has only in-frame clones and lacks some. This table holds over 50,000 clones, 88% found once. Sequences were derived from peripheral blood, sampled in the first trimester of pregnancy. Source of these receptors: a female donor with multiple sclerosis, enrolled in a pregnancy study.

The CDR3 spells CASSEAGGGTYNEQFF. The CDR3 coding sequence is TGTGCCAGCAGTGAAGCGGGGGGAGGGACTTACAATGAGCAGTTCTTC. V is TRBV6-1 and J is TRBJ2-1; 7 bases line up with TRBD2. Losses at the gene ends were 0 bases for V and 4 bases for J; bases not matched to a gene: 6. Per germline, CDR1 MNHNS and CDR2 SASEGT. The CDR3 spans 16 residues.

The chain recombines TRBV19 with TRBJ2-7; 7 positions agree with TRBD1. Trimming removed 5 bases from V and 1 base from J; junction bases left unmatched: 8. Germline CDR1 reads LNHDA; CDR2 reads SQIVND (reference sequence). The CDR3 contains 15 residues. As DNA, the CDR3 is TGTGCCAGTAGTCGTCCCAGACAGGGTTCCTACGAGCAGTACTTC. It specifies CASSRPRQGSYEQYF. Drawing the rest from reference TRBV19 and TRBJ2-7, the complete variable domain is DGGITQSPKYLFRKEGQNVTLSCEQNLNHDAMYWYRQDPGQGLRLIYYSQIVNDFQKGDIAEGYSVSREKKESFPLTVTSAQKNPTAFYLCASSRPRQGSYEQYFGPGTRLTVT.

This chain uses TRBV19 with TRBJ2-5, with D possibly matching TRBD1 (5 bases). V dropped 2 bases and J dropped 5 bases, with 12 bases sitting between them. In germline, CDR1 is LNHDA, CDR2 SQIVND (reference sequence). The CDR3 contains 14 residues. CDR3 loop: CASSIRTNEETQYF. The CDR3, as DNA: TGTGCCAGTAGTATAAGGACAAATGAGGAGACCCAGTACTTC.